One TCR beta chain is described in this entry. These data come from a study of blood T cell repertoires in COVID-19. Across the whole study: T cells, B-cell-depleted T cells, or PBMCs provided the cDNA or gDNA that served as material.

Some clones are missing from TCRdb's copy, which holds only in-frame ones; the method was immunoSEQ multiplex PCR. The data show fewer than 85,000 clones, with roughly 76% seen just once and about 20% held by the top ten. V lost 5 bases and J lost 4; bases outside the gene matches: 6. This CDR3 has 16 amino acids. Per the germline V gene, CDR1 is SGHAT and CDR2 is FQNNGV. This chain links TRBV11-2 with TRBJ1-4; 11 bases agree with TRBD1. Sequencing used peripheral blood. The clonotype was recovered from an elderly woman with active or convalescent COVID-19. CDR3 coding DNA: TGTGCCAGCAGCGCCGGGACAGGGGGGAGTAATGAAAAACTGTTTTTT. It specifies CASSAGTGGSNEKLFF.